This T cell receptor (beta chain) was sequenced in a study of cytomegalovirus exposure and HLA in healthy donors. The germline CDR1 and CDR2 sequences are SGHTA and FQGTGA. Trimming shortened V by 5 bases and J by 4 bases, and 12 bases separated the two germline ends. The CDR3 loop spans 13 amino acids. The sample holds one count of this clone. As yet, its antigen is unknown. Notes on the study in general: HLA alleles showed associations with 15,000 to 20,000 TCR beta sequences in a later analysis, at a 0.05 false discovery rate. The study listed 164 cytomegalovirus-associated TCR beta chains.

Researchers ran the PCR with 60 Vbeta and 13 Jbeta primers. The table came from immunoSEQ multiplex PCR; TCRdb's copy has only in-frame clones and leaves some out. Of about 150,000 clones detected, over 50% appear once; the ten largest clones hold more than 1.5%. V usage is TRBV7-3 and J usage is TRBJ2-7, with TRBD2 as a possible D gene (6 bases). The sequence came from a human donor in good health. Source material: PBMCs. Here the CDR3 reads CASSPMGGYEQYF. The CDR3 DNA reads as TGTGCCAGCAGCCCAATGGGGGGATACGAGCAGTACTTC.